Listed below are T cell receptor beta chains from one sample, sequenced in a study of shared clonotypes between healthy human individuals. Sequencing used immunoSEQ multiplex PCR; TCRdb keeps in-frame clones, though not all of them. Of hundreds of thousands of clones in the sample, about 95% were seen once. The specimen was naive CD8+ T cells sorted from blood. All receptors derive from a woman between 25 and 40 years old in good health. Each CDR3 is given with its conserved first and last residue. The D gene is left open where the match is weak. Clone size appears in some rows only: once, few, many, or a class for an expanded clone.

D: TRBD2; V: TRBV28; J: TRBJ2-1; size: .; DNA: TGTGCCAGCAGTAAAGGGCTAGCGGGAGACAATGAGCAGTTCTTC; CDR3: CASSKGLAGDNEQFF
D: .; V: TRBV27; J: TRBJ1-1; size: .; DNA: TGTGCCAGCAGCCTGGGACCCAGGGACCATGAAGCTTTCTTT; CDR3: CASSLGPRDHEAFF
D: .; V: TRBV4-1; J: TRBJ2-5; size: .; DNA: TGCGCCAGCACCTCAAGTTACCCTAACTTCCAAGAGACCCAGTACTTC; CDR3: CASTSSYPNFQETQYF
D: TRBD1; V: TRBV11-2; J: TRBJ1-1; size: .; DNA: TGTGCCAGCAGCCCCCGCCGAGGGACAGGTCTGGAGGTTGAAGCTTTCTTT; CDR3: CASSPRRGTGLEVEAFF
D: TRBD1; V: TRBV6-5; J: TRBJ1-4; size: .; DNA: TGTGCCAGCAGCGAATGGACAGGGGGAAATGAAAAACTGTTTTTT; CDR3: CASSEWTGGNEKLFF
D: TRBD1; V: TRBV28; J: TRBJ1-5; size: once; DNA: TGTGCCAGCACCAGTGGACAGGGGAATCAGCCCCAGCATTTT; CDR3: CASTSGQGNQPQHF
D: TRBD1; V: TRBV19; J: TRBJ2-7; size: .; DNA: TGTGCCAGTAGTACTCGGGACAGGTCTACCTACGAGCAGTACTTC; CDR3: CASSTRDRSTYEQYF
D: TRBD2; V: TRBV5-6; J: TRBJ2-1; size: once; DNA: TGTGCCAGCAGCTTGGCTTGGGCGGGAGCTCCATACAATGAGCAGTTCTTC; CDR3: CASSLAWAGAPYNEQFF
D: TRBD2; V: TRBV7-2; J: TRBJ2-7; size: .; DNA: TGTGCCAGCAGCTTAGGAGGTGATCTAGCGGGAGTGAGCGAGCAGTACTTC; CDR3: CASSLGGDLAGVSEQYF
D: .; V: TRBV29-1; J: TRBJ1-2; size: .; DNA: TGCAGCGTTGAAGCGGAGGCAGGCTATGGCTACACCTTC; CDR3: CSVEAEAGYGYTF
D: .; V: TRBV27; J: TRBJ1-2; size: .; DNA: TGTGCCAGCAGTTCGGGCCTTAACTATGGCTACACCTTC; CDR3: CASSSGLNYGYTF
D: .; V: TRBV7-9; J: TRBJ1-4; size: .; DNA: TGTGCCAGCAGCCCCTCGGGGGGTTTTGAAAAACTGTTTTTT; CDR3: CASSPSGGFEKLFF
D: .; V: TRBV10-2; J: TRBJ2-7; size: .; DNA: TGCGCCAGCAGTGGGCAGAGCGGCGGGCGAGGTTTCTACGAGCAGTACTTC; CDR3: CASSGQSGGRGFYEQYF
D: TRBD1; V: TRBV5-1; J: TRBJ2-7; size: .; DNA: TGCGCCAGCAGCTTCAACCAGGGGGCTTACGAGCAGTACTTC; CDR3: CASSFNQGAYEQYF
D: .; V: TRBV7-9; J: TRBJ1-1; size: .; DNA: TGTGCCAGCAGCTCACGACTAGATTCCGGGGAGGGAACTGAAGCTTTCTTT; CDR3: CASSSRLDSGEGTEAFF
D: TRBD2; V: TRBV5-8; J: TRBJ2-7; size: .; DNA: TGTGCCAGCAGCTTGCCCCTAGCGGGGGGATACTACGAGCAGTACTTC; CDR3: CASSLPLAGGYYEQYF
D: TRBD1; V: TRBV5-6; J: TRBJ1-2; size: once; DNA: TGTGCCAGCAGCTTGGGTCGGACAGGGATCTATGGCTACACCTTC; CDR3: CASSLGRTGIYGYTF
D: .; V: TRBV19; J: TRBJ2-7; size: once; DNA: TGTGCCAGTGCCCCGGGAGCCAGGGGGGAGCAGTACTTC; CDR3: CASAPGARGEQYF
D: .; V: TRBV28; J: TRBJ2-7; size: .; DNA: TGTGCCAGCAGTTTACAGAGTAGCTCCTACGAGCAGTACTTC; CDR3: CASSLQSSSYEQYF
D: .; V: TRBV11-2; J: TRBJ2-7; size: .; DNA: TGTGCCAGCAGCTTAGCGGCCGCGGGGGAGCAGTACTTC; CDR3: CASSLAAAGEQYF
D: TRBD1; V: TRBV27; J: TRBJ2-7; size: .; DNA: TGTGCCAGCAGGATTGCCGGGACAGAGTACGAGCAGTACTTC; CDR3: CASRIAGTEYEQYF
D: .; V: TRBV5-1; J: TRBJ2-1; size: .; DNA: TGCGCCAGCAGCTTGACTAGGAACCCTAACAATGAGCAGTTCTTC; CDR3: CASSLTRNPNNEQFF
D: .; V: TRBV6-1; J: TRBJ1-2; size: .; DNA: TGTGCCAGCAGTGAATTCAGGGGAGGATTGAGTTTCTATGGCTACACCTTC; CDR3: CASSEFRGGLSFYGYTF
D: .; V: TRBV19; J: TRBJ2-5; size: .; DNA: TGTGCCAGTAGTCCGGCGAACCAAGAGACCCAGTACTTC; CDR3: CASSPANQETQYF
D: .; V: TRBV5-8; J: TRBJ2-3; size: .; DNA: TGTGCCAGCAGCTCCGAGCTGATCACAGATACGCAGTATTTT; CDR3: CASSSELITDTQYF
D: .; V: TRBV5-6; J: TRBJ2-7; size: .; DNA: TGTGCCAGCAGCTTGGAGGTCCACGAGCAGTACTTC; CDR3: CASSLEVHEQYF
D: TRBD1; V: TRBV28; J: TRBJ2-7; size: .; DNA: TGTGCCAGCATTGCACAGGGGGAGAGGGAGCAGTACTTC; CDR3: CASIAQGEREQYF
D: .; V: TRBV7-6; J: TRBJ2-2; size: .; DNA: TGTGCCAGCATGAGCTTGTCCGGGGAGCTGTTTTTT; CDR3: CASMSLSGELFF
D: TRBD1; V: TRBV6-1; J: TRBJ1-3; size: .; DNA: TGTGCCAGCAGTGTGGGGGACAGGACCTCTGGAAACACCATATATTTT; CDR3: CASSVGDRTSGNTIYF
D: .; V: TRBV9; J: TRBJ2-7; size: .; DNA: TGTGCCAGCAGCGCGGGGAGCGACTACGAGCAGTACTTC; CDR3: CASSAGSDYEQYF
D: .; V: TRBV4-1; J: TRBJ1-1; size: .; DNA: TGCGCCAGCATCGGTACAGGGAACACTGAAGCTTTCTTT; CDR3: CASIGTGNTEAFF
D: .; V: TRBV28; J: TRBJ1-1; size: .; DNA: TGTGCCAGCAGTTTGCTTTCGATGAACACTGAAGCTTTCTTT; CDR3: CASSLLSMNTEAFF
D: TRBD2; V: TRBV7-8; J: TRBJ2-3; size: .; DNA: TGTGCCAGCAGCTTATTTGGCGGGAGAGCTGGTGTAGATACGCAGTATTTT; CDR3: CASSLFGGRAGVDTQYF
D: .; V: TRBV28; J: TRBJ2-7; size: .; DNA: TGTGCCAGCAGGAACTACGAGCAGTACTTC; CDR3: CASRNYEQYF
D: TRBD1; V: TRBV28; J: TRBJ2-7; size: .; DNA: TGTGCCAGCAGTTCCCTGCAGGGGGTCGGCTACGAGCAGTACTTC; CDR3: CASSSLQGVGYEQYF
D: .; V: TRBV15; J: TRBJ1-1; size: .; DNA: TGTGCCACCACCCCGAACCCCGAGAACACTGAAGCTTTCTTT; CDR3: CATTPNPENTEAFF
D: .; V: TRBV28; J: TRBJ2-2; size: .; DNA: TGTGCCAGCAGGACAGTGAACACCGGGGAGCTGTTTTTT; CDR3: CASRTVNTGELFF
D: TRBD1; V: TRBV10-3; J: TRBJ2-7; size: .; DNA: TGTGCCATCAGTGAGGGGACAGGGCCCGAGCAGTACTTC; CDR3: CAISEGTGPEQYF
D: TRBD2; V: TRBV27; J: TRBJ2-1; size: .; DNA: TGTGCCAGCAGTCCTATGACTAGCGGGACGACAAATGAGCAGTTCTTC; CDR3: CASSPMTSGTTNEQFF